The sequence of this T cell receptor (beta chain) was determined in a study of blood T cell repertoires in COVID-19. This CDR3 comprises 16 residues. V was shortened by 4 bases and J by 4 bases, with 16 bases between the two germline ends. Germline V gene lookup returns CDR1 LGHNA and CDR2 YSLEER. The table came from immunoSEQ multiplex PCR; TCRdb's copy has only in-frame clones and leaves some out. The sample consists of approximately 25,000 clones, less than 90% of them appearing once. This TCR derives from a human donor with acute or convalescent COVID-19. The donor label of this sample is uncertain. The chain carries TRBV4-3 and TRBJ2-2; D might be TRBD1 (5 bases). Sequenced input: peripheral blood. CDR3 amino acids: CASSPSEGVVTGELFF. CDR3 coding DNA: TGCGCCAGCAGCCCCTCGGAAGGGGTCGTCACCGGGGAGCTGTTTTTT.